Shown below are 20 T cell receptor beta chains from a single sample sequenced in a study of blood T cell repertoires in COVID-19. Profiled with immunoSEQ multiplex PCR; TCRdb holds only in-frame clones, not every one. The data contain about 75,000 clones, about four fifths of them singletons. Sequenced: peripheral blood. The origin of the receptors is a woman over 75 with active or convalescent COVID-19.

V is TRBV7-9 and J is TRBJ1-4; no reliable D call. Looked up from germline, CDR1 is SEHNR and CDR2 is FQNEAQ (reference sequence). Trimming cost V 10 bases and J 8 bases, with 14 bases left between them. The CDR3 totals 12 residues. CDR3 in DNA: TGTGCCACCGAAACCGTCGGGGAAAAACTGTTTTTT. This codes for CATETVGEKLFF.

The V and J genes are TRBV2 and TRBJ1-1, with 7 bases aligning to TRBD1. With V trimmed by 6 bases and J by 1 base, 8 bases remained unmatched. This CDR3 contains 15 residues. Looked up from germline, CDR1 is SNHLY and CDR2 is FYNNEI. CDR3 residues: CASRRQGGGNTEAFF. The CDR3 nucleotides are TGTGCCAGCAGGCGACAGGGAGGTGGGAACACTGAAGCTTTCTTT.

The chain couples TRBV14 to TRBJ1-1, with a possible D match to TRBD1 (5 bases). Germline CDR1 reads SGHDN; CDR2 reads FVKESK. The CDR3 is 15 residues long. Trimming removed 0 bases at V and 4 bases at J, with 12 bases between. The CDR3 DNA sequence: TGTGCCAGCAGCCAAGATATTGCCAGGGCCACTGAAGCTTTCTTT. It is translated as CASSQDIARATEAFF.

This clone was counted once. The J gene is TRBJ2-7, the V gene TRBV7-9; D is perhaps TRBD1 (6 bases). Germline-derived CDR1 and CDR2 are SEHNR and FQNEAQ (reference sequence). CDR3 size: 15 residues. Trimming stripped 6 bases from V and 6 bases from J, with 21 bases between. DNA for the CDR3: TGTGCCAGCAGACCGGATACAGGGCTCCCCTCCGAGCAGTACTTC. Translation gives CASRPDTGLPSEQYF.

This clone was seen only once. The J gene is TRBJ2-3, the V gene TRBV13; maybe TRBD2 (5 bases). Deletions cut 2 bases from V and 1 base from J, with 7 bases between. The CDR3 is made up of 14 amino acids. Germline CDR1 PRHDT, CDR2 FYEKMQ (reference sequence). The CDR3, as DNA: TGTGCCAGCAGCTTATTTAGCGGCACAGATACGCAGTATTTT. Translated: CASSLFSGTDTQYF.

The CDR3 spells CASSQGMTSARETQYF. CDR3 sequence (DNA): TGCGCCAGCAGCCAAGGAATGACTAGCGCCAGAGAGACCCAGTACTTC. V is TRBV4-3 and J is TRBJ2-5; 8 positions match TRBD2. Germline V gene sequence: CDR1 LGHNA, CDR2 YSLEER. The CDR3 length is 16 residues. With 1 base clipped from V and 4 bases from J, the junction kept 8 bases outside the gene matches.

The gene calls are TRBV4-2 and TRBJ2-7, with 7 bases matching TRBD2. Germline assignment: CDR1 LGHNA and CDR2 YNFKEQ. This CDR3 comprises 17 residues. Trimming removed 2 bases from V and 0 bases from J; junction bases left unmatched: 10. CDR3 amino acids: CASSQSVGGPSSYEQYF. In DNA form, the CDR3 reads TGTGCCAGCAGCCAATCTGTGGGAGGGCCCAGCTCCTACGAGCAGTACTTC.

This chain joins TRBV2 and TRBJ1-1; D possibly corresponds to TRBD1 (5 bases). This CDR3 is built from 10 residues. V was shortened by 6 bases and J by 8 bases, with 7 bases between the two germline ends. The germline V gene encodes CDR1 SNHLY and CDR2 FYNNEI. CDR3 sequence: CASSWGEAFF. The CDR3 DNA follows: TGTGCCAGCAGCTGGGGCGAAGCTTTCTTT. Full variable domain (missing parts from reference TRBV2 and TRBJ1-1): EPEVTQTPSHQVTQMGQEVILRCVPISNHLYFYWYRQILGQKVEFLVSFYNNEISEKSEIFDDQFSVERPDGSNFTLKIRSTKLEDSAMYFCASSWGEAFFGQGTRLTVV.

This chain links TRBV5-3 with TRBJ2-7, with D hard to call. TRBV5-3 is assigned to the ORF class and has an uncertain function. V gave up 0 bases and J gave up 2 bases, with 12 bases separating them. The CDR3 is 15 residues long. The CDR3 loop is CARSLAKKAAYEQYF. CDR3 sequence (DNA): TGTGCCAGAAGCTTGGCAAAGAAAGCTGCCTACGAGCAGTACTTC.

This clone was recorded only once. An end of the junction does not agree with germline; a read error may underlie this. The chain is built from TRBV14 and TRBJ2-1, with 7 bases fitting TRBD2. In germline, CDR1 is SGHDN, CDR2 FVKESK. CDR3 length equals 13 residues. The CDR3 reads CASSQGGWGPSIF. CDR3 nucleotide sequence: TGTGCCAGCAGCCAGGGGGGGTGGGGACCGTCAATCTTC.

The gene calls are TRBV5-1 and TRBJ2-5, with TRBD1 matching 7 bases. Germline CDR1 and CDR2: SGHRS and YFSETQ. V gave up 4 bases and J gave up 2 bases; unmatched junction bases: 5. This CDR3 is 14 amino acids long. The CDR3 DNA is TGCGCCAGCAGCATAGGACAGGCACAAGAGACCCAGTACTTC. Translation: CASSIGQAQETQYF. The variable domain in full, completed from reference TRBV5-1 and TRBJ2-5, reads KAGVTQTPRYLIKTRGQQVTLSCSPISGHRSVSWYQQTPGQGLQFLFEYFSETQRNKGNFPGRFSGRQFSNSRSEMNVSTLELGDSALYLCASSIGQAQETQYFGPGTRLLVL.

The chain joins TRBV18 to TRBJ2-2; the D gene is possibly TRBD1 (7 bases). CDR3 length: 15 amino acids. Germline values: CDR1 KGHSH, CDR2 LQKENI. V dropped 3 bases and J dropped 7 bases, with 15 bases sitting between them. In nucleotides, the CDR3 is TGTGCCAGCTCACCCCGGAGGGGGCGCAACGGGGAGCTGTTTTTT. Translation gives CASSPRRGRNGELFF.

CDR3 bases: TGTGCCAGCAGGCCCCCGAGGCTAGCGGCCTACAATGAGCAGTTCTTC. Protein sequence: CASRPPRLAAYNEQFF. This chain links TRBV6-6 with TRBJ2-1; TRBD2 matches at 7 bases. The CDR3 is 16 residues long. The germline gives CDR1 MNHNY, CDR2 SVGAGI (reference sequence). V lost 6 bases to trimming and J lost 2 bases; unmatched junction nucleotides: 10.

V and J are TRBV2 and TRBJ1-5; tentatively, D is TRBD1 (5 bases). The CDR3 runs 16 residues. Trimming took 8 bases from V and 0 from J, leaving 17 bases between them. The germline CDR1 and CDR2 sequences are SNHLY and FYNNEI. CDR3: CASQGSTAYSNQPQHF. For the CDR3, the DNA is TGTGCCAGCCAAGGGTCGACAGCCTATAGCAATCAGCCCCAGCATTTT.

As regards this clone: Different DNA sequences within this sample yield the same CDR3. The gene calls are TRBV4-3 and TRBJ1-2; TRBD1 might be the D (5 bases). Germline loops: CDR1 LGHNA, CDR2 YSLEER. The CDR3 spans 14 residues. The ends were cut back, 0 bases at V and 4 bases at J, with 9 bases in the middle. The CDR3 here is CASSQDRGGYGYTF. In DNA form, the CDR3 reads TGCGCCAGCAGCCAAGATCGGGGGGGCTATGGCTACACCTTC.

This chain connects TRBV4-3 to TRBJ2-2, with 10 bases fitting TRBD1. The CDR3 loop spans 16 amino acids. Germline V gives CDR1 LGHNA, CDR2 YSLEER. The junction had 6 bases not matched to a gene; V was cut back by 4 bases and J by 4 bases. The DNA for the CDR3 is TGCGCCAGCAGCCCACGACAGGGGGCTGGCACCGGGGAGCTGTTTTTT. Residues: CASSPRQGAGTGELFF.

The chain uses TRBV20-1 and TRBJ2-5; D is undetermined. Trimming removed 3 bases at V and 2 bases at J, with 7 bases between. The germline V gene encodes CDR1 DFQATT and CDR2 SNEGSKA (reference sequence). The length of the CDR3 is 12 residues. The CDR3 bases are TGCAGTGCTAGTTTAATACAAGAGACCCAGTACTTC. Its translation is CSASLIQETQYF.

The chain recombines TRBV7-2 with TRBJ1-5; 7 nucleotides align to TRBD1. CDR1 and CDR2 (germline): SGHTA, FQGNSA. J was trimmed by 1 base and V by 5 bases; bases with no gene match: 8. The CDR3 has 16 residues. DNA of the CDR3: TGTGCCAGCAGCGCAGGGGGACAACAGAGCAATCAGCCCCAGCATTTT. Amino acids: CASSAGGQQSNQPQHF.

V gene TRBV20-1 combines with J gene TRBJ2-7; maybe TRBD1 (5 bases). Germline V lookup: CDR1 DFQATT, CDR2 SNEGSKA (reference sequence). V lost 3 bases and J 2 bases, leaving 14 bases between the germline ends. The CDR3 sequence is 14 residues long. The CDR3 DNA reads as TGCAGTGCTAGTGTAGGCAGGGCCGCCTACGAGCAGTACTTC. It translates to CSASVGRAAYEQYF.

This clone occurred a few times. V and J are TRBV7-6 and TRBJ2-1; 8 bases are a match to TRBD1. Germline V gene data show CDR1 as SGHVS and CDR2 as FNYEAQ. V trimming: 1 base; J trimming: 0 bases; junction bases outside the gene matches: 8. The CDR3 has 18 residues. CDR3: CASSLVSGTGPSYNEQFF. The CDR3 DNA sequence: TGTGCCAGCAGCTTAGTCTCCGGGACAGGTCCCTCCTACAATGAGCAGTTCTTC. Supplemented by reference TRBV7-6 and TRBJ2-1, the full variable domain reads GAGVSQSPRYKVTKRGQDVALRCDPISGHVSLYWYRQALGQGPEFLTYFNYEAQQDKSGLPNDRFSAERPEGSISTLTIQRTEQRDSAMYRCASSLVSGTGPSYNEQFFGPGTRLTVL.